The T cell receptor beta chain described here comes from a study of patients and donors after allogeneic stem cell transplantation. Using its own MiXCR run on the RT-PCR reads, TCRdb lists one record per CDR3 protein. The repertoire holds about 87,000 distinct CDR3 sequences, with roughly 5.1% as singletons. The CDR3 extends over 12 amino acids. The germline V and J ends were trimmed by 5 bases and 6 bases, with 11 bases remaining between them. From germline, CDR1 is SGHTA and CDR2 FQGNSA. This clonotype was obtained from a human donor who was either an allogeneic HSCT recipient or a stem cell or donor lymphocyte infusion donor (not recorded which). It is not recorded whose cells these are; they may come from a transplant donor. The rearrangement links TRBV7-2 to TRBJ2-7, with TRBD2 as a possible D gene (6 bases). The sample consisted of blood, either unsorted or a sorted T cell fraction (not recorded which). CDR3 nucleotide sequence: TGTGCCAGCAGCCCCGGGGGTCCCGAGCAGTACTTC. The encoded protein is CASSPGGPEQYF. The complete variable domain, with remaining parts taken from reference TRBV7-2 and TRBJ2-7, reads GAGVSQSPSNKVTEKGKDVELRCDPISGHTALYWYRQSLGQGLEFLIYFQGNSAPDKSGLPSDRFSAERTGGSVSTLTIQRTQQEDSAVYLCASSPGGPEQYFGPGTRLTVT.